Listed below are T cell receptor beta chains from one sample, sequenced in a study of beta chain features in type 1 diabetes. Clones were sequenced by immunoSEQ multiplex PCR, and TCRdb holds only the in-frame ones, with some missing. This sample has 330,000 or so clones, with roughly a fifth found just once. Material: naive CD4+ T cells from blood. The receptors come from a woman between 18 and 29 years old in good health. CDR3s include the opening cysteine and the closing phenylalanine or tryptophan. D genes are given only for firm matches. Only some rows state a clone size, as once, few, many or a class for expanded clones.

J gene: TRBJ2-1; clone size: few; D gene: TRBD2; V gene: TRBV13; CDR3 protein: CASSPTGSLSGRRLNEQFF; CDR3 DNA: TGTGCCAGCAGTCCTACCGGATCACTGAGCGGGAGACGGTTAAATGAGCAGTTCTTC
J gene: TRBJ2-7; clone size: NA; D gene: NA; V gene: TRBV7-2; CDR3 protein: CASSPGDSFYEQYF; CDR3 DNA: TGTGCCAGCAGTCCGGGAGACAGTTTCTACGAGCAGTACTTC
J gene: TRBJ1-2; clone size: few; D gene: NA; V gene: TRBV2; CDR3 protein: CASSRSGAGGYTF; CDR3 DNA: TGTGCCAGCAGTCGTTCAGGGGCTGGTGGCTACACCTTC
J gene: TRBJ2-3; clone size: NA; D gene: NA; V gene: TRBV7-2; CDR3 protein: CASSSRTRSQTQYF; CDR3 DNA: TGTGCCAGCAGCTCACGCACGAGGAGTCAAACGCAGTATTTT
J gene: TRBJ2-3; clone size: few; D gene: NA; V gene: TRBV4-3; CDR3 protein: CASSQAGGGDTQYF; CDR3 DNA: TGCGCCAGCAGCCAAGCCGGGGGAGGCGATACGCAGTATTTT
J gene: TRBJ1-1; clone size: NA; D gene: NA; V gene: TRBV5-1; CDR3 protein: CASSTGLVMNTEAFF; CDR3 DNA: TGCGCCAGCAGCACGGGTCTTGTGATGAACACTGAAGCTTTCTTT
J gene: TRBJ1-4; clone size: NA; D gene: NA; V gene: TRBV4-2; CDR3 protein: CASSQETREKLFF; CDR3 DNA: TGTGCCAGCAGCCAAGAAACTCGGGAAAAACTGTTTTTT
J gene: TRBJ2-2; clone size: NA; D gene: TRBD1; V gene: TRBV7-2; CDR3 protein: CASSFGQGNTGELFF; CDR3 DNA: TGTGCCAGCAGCTTCGGACAGGGGAACACCGGGGAGCTGTTTTTT
J gene: TRBJ2-3; clone size: NA; D gene: TRBD1; V gene: TRBV7-2; CDR3 protein: CASSFPRQGTHTDTQYF; CDR3 DNA: TGTGCCAGCAGCTTTCCGCGACAGGGCACCCACACAGATACGCAGTATTTT
J gene: TRBJ2-2; clone size: NA; D gene: NA; V gene: TRBV9; CDR3 protein: CASTRSRVDTGELFF; CDR3 DNA: TGTGCCAGCACCCGTAGCAGGGTAGACACCGGGGAGCTGTTTTTT
J gene: TRBJ2-1; clone size: NA; D gene: TRBD2; V gene: TRBV14; CDR3 protein: CASSQELAGDEQFF; CDR3 DNA: TGTGCCAGCAGCCAAGAACTAGCGGGAGATGAGCAGTTCTTC
J gene: TRBJ1-5; clone size: NA; D gene: NA; V gene: TRBV25-1; CDR3 protein: CASSDGYFGQPQHF; CDR3 DNA: TGTGCCAGCAGTGACGGTTACTTCGGTCAGCCCCAGCATTTT
J gene: TRBJ2-3; clone size: NA; D gene: TRBD1; V gene: TRBV4-1; CDR3 protein: CASSQGTGGRTDTQYF; CDR3 DNA: TGCGCCAGCAGCCAAGGGACAGGGGGCAGGACAGATACGCAGTATTTT